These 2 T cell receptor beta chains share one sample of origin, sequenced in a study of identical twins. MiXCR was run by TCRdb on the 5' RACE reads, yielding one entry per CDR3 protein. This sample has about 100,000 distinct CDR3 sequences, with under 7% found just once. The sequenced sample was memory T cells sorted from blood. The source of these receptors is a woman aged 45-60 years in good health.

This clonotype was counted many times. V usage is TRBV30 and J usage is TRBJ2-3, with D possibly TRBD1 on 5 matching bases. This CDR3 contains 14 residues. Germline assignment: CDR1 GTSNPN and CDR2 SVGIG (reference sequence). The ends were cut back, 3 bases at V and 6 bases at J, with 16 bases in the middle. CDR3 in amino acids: CAWSRMTVEDTQYF. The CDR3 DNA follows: TGTGCCTGGAGCCGGATGACAGTCGAGGATACGCAGTATTTT.

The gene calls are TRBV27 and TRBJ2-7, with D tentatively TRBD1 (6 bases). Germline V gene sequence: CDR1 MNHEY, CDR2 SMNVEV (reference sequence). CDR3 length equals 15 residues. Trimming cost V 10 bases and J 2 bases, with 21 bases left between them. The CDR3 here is CATGPGTPLPYEQYV. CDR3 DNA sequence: TGTGCCACCGGACCCGGGACACCACTTCCCTACGAGCAGTACGTC.